This T cell receptor beta chain was observed in a study of shared clonotypes between healthy human individuals. This table comes from immunoSEQ multiplex PCR, and its TCRdb copy is limited to in-frame clones, with some not included. Here the sample spans millions of clones, just over 90% being singletons. This clone was counted once. The receptor was isolated from a young man in good health. The sequencing input was naive CD4+ T cells sorted from blood. Subset indicated: CD45RA+ positively selected.

The CDR3 nucleotides are TGTGCCAGCACCACCCTAGCGGGAGCAGCTGGGGCCAACGTCCTGACTTTC. As protein: CASTTLAGAAGANVLTF. The V call is TRBV7-9, the J call TRBJ2-6, with 10 bases matching TRBD2. Trimming took 7 bases from V and 2 from J; bases not matched to a gene: 8. The CDR3 has 17 residues. The germline V gene has CDR1 SEHNR and CDR2 FQNEAQ (reference sequence).